This passage covers 23 T cell receptor beta chains from one sample sequenced in a study of shared clonotypes between healthy human individuals. The data were produced by immunoSEQ multiplex PCR, yet TCRdb's version contains in-frame clones alone and is incomplete. The sample has around 2,000,000 clones; less than 95% are singletons. Terminally differentiated effector memory CD45RA+ cells were excluded from the naive CD8 cells, which were CD45RO-negative and positively selected for CCR7. What was sequenced was naive CD8+ T cells sorted from blood. These TCRs come from a man between 18 and 29 years old in good health.

For the CDR3, the DNA is TGTGCCAGCGGGACAGGGGGCAACGAGCAGTACTTC. This encodes CASGTGGNEQYF. This chain uses TRBV27 with TRBJ2-7; 12 bases agree with TRBD1. This CDR3 has 12 residues. Germline V gene data show CDR1 as MNHEY and CDR2 as SMNVEV (reference sequence). V lost 8 bases to trimming and J lost 5 bases; unmatched junction nucleotides: 1.

About this clone: The same CDR3 also results from other DNA sequences found in this sample. The rearrangement joins TRBV5-6 to TRBJ2-7; D is unresolved. Germline CDR1 SGHDT, CDR2 YYEEEE. V was pared by 2 bases and J by 0 bases, with 9 bases between. The CDR3 loop spans 14 amino acids. CDR3 residues: CASSFWGNSYEQYF. CDR3 DNA sequence: TGTGCCAGCAGCTTTTGGGGAAACTCCTACGAGCAGTACTTC.

In the case of this clone: Other DNA sequences in the same sample also yield this CDR3. V usage is TRBV2 and J usage is TRBJ2-7; D possibly corresponds to TRBD1 (6 bases). The germline V gene encodes CDR1 SNHLY and CDR2 FYNNEI. This CDR3 spans 13 amino acids. V was shortened by 3 bases and J by 1 base, with 7 bases between the two germline ends. CDR3 sequence reads: CASSDGQSYEQYF. CDR3 in DNA: TGTGCCAGCAGTGACGGACAGTCCTACGAGCAGTACTTC.

J is TRBJ1-1 and V is TRBV10-3; the D gene is possibly TRBD1 (5 bases). V dropped 0 bases and J dropped 8 bases, with 13 bases sitting between them. The germline CDR1 and CDR2 sequences are ENHRY and SYGVKD. This CDR3 has 14 amino acids. The DNA of the CDR3 is TGTGCCATCAGTGAGTCGGTGACGGGGCACGAAGCTTTCTTT. Translated: CAISESVTGHEAFF.

The V gene is TRBV4-3, the J gene TRBJ1-1; the D is unclear. The CDR3 is 15 residues long. The germline V gene encodes CDR1 LGHNA and CDR2 YSLEER. Trimming cost V 0 bases and J 5 bases, with 13 bases left between them. The CDR3 sequence: CASSQDGIGYTEAFF. CDR3 nucleotides: TGCGCCAGCAGCCAAGATGGGATAGGATATACTGAAGCTTTCTTT.

Notes on this clone: The sample contains more than one DNA sequence encoding this CDR3. The chain couples TRBV4-1 to TRBJ2-7, with 14 nucleotides matching TRBD2. This CDR3 is 15 amino acids long. The V gene's germline CDR1 is MGHRA and CDR2 YSYEKL. The V gene end was trimmed by 1 base and the J gene end by 4 bases; junction bases not matched to a gene: 0. CDR3 loop: CASSQGTSGRYEQYF. CDR3 coding DNA: TGCGCCAGCAGCCAAGGGACTAGCGGGAGGTACGAGCAGTACTTC.

The chain couples TRBV7-9 to TRBJ1-2; no definite D call. The germline gives CDR1 SEHNR, CDR2 FQNEAQ (reference sequence). This CDR3 contains 15 residues. The germline V and J ends were trimmed by 5 bases and 0 bases, with 13 bases remaining between them. The DNA of the CDR3 is TGTGCCAGCAGCCTCCCTTTGGGTACTAACTATGGCTACACCTTC. This translates into CASSLPLGTNYGYTF. Drawing the rest from reference TRBV7-9 and TRBJ1-2, the complete variable domain is DTGVSQNPRHKITKRGQNVTFRCDPISEHNRLYWYRQTLGQGPEFLTYFQNEAQLEKSRLLSDRFSAERPKGSFSTLEIQRTEQGDSAMYLCASSLPLGTNYGYTFGSGTRLTVV.

V usage is TRBV6-1 and J usage is TRBJ1-2; D remains ambiguous. Trimming left V 8 bases short and J 4 bases short, with 14 bases between. CDR3 length equals 13 residues. From germline, CDR1 is MNHNS and CDR2 SASEGT. Here the CDR3 reads CASASIGLYGYTF. Written as DNA, the CDR3 is TGTGCCAGCGCCTCGATCGGGCTCTATGGCTACACCTTC.

CDR3 DNA: TGCGCCAGCAGCCGGACAGGGTTGACTGAAGCTTTCTTT. Its translation is CASSRTGLTEAFF. J is TRBJ1-1 and V is TRBV4-1; TRBD1 aligns across 8 bases. The CDR3 extends over 13 amino acids. Germline loops: CDR1 MGHRA, CDR2 YSYEKL. J lost 5 bases, V lost 4 bases, and 3 bases had no gene match.

The J gene is TRBJ2-2, the V gene TRBV2; D remains ambiguous. CDR1 is SNHLY and CDR2 is FYNNEI in the germline V gene. The CDR3 runs 12 residues. Trimming removed 8 bases from V and 3 bases from J, with 7 bases in between. The CDR3 protein is CASVRYTGELFF. The CDR3 DNA follows: TGTGCCAGCGTTAGGTACACCGGGGAGCTGTTTTTT.

V is TRBV4-3 and J is TRBJ2-7; 13 bases agree with TRBD2. This CDR3 is built from 16 residues. V lost 3 bases to trimming and J lost 3 bases; unmatched junction nucleotides: 5. Germline V gene data show CDR1 as LGHNA and CDR2 as YSLEER. The CDR3 sequence is CASSHGGLAGVYEQYF. The CDR3 DNA reads TGCGCCAGCAGCCATGGCGGACTAGCGGGAGTCTACGAGCAGTACTTC.

This clone was counted a single time. The CDR3 region has the DNA TGTGCCAGCAGTCCAGGTCTCGCCTATAATTCACCCCTCCACTTT. Translating gives CASSPGLAYNSPLHF. V gene TRBV6-5 combines with J gene TRBJ1-6; D unclear. V lost 5 bases to trimming and J lost 2 bases, with 10 bases between them. Per germline, CDR1 MNHEY and CDR2 SVGAGI. CDR3 length equals 15 residues.

The chain combines TRBV6-5 with TRBJ2-2; D possibly corresponds to TRBD2 (5 bases). Germline CDR1 and CDR2: MNHEY and SVGAGI. The CDR3 is made up of 13 amino acids. Trimming stripped 10 bases from V and 3 bases from J, with 12 bases between. The CDR3 DNA sequence: TGTGCCACCGAGGGATTATACACCGGGGAGCTGTTTTTT. This translates into CATEGLYTGELFF.

The chain employs TRBV29-1 and TRBJ2-1; weak D call: TRBD2 (6 bases). The V gene lost 7 bases and the J gene lost 4 bases, with 11 bases spanning the gap. The CDR3 consists of 12 residues. Germline CDR1 is SQVTM and CDR2 is ANQGSEA. CDR3 in DNA: TGCAGCGCTCCGGAGGGATACAATGAGCAGTTCTTC. This encodes CSAPEGYNEQFF.

The V call is TRBV27, the J call TRBJ2-2, with 8 positions matching TRBD1. Germline CDR1 MNHEY, CDR2 SMNVEV (reference sequence). This CDR3 comprises 16 residues. With V trimmed by 6 bases and J by 7 bases, 13 bases remained unmatched. CDR3 sequence: CASRPHRGSIGGELFF. CDR3 in DNA: TGTGCCAGCAGACCTCACAGGGGGAGTATTGGCGGGGAGCTGTTTTTT.

This clone was seen a few times. The rearrangement uses TRBV30 and TRBJ1-6; D is perhaps TRBD1 (5 bases). The CDR3 is 14 amino acids. The V gene lost 3 bases and the J gene lost 10 bases, with 16 bases spanning the gap. In germline, CDR1 is GTSNPN, CDR2 SVGIG (reference sequence). The CDR3 bases are TGTGCCTGGAGGGCCCCAGGGTTAGGGTCACCCCTCCACTTT. Protein sequence: CAWRAPGLGSPLHF.

The chain has TRBV21-1 and TRBJ1-1. TRBV21-1 is termed a pseudogene. This CDR3 has 13 residues. CDR3 sequence reads: CASSPRGEERAFF. The CDR3 bases are TGTGCCAGCAGCCCAAGGGGGGAAGAAAGAGCTTTCTTT.

The chain joins TRBV4-3 to TRBJ2-7; no firm D call. Trimming removed 1 base from V and 2 bases from J, with 9 bases in between. The CDR3 is made up of 14 amino acids. Germline assignment: CDR1 LGHNA and CDR2 YSLEER. CDR3 residues: CASSQVLSAYEQYF. The DNA of the CDR3 is TGCGCCAGCAGCCAAGTATTATCAGCCTACGAGCAGTACTTC.

The chain uses TRBV12-5 and TRBJ2-3, with D maybe TRBD2 (6 bases). CDR3 size: 16 residues. Germline lookup yields CDR1 LGHNT and CDR2 FRNRAP. V was cut by 0 bases and J by 0 bases, with 10 bases left in between. The CDR3 loop reads CASGLVVAASTDTQYF. DNA of the CDR3: TGTGCTAGTGGTTTGGTAGTAGCGGCTAGCACAGATACGCAGTATTTT.

V usage is TRBV25-1 and J usage is TRBJ2-7, with no clear D. Between the trimmed V and J ends, which lost 2 bases and 5 bases, there was a span of 13 bases. This CDR3 is built from 14 residues. CDR1 is MGHDK and CDR2 is SYGVNS in the germline V gene. The CDR3, as DNA: TGTGCCAGCAGTGAAGGCCAAGGGATCGACGAGCAGTACTTC. Protein product: CASSEGQGIDEQYF.

J is TRBJ2-1 and V is TRBV5-4, with D uncertain. Germline CDR1 and CDR2: SGHNT and YYREEE (reference sequence). This CDR3 has 12 residues. Between the trimmed V and J ends, which lost 7 bases and 10 bases, there was a span of 15 bases. The CDR3 coding sequence is TGTGCCAGCCCCGGCTCGGCCGGCGAGCAGTTCTTC. The encoded protein is CASPGSAGEQFF.

The V and J genes are TRBV27 and TRBJ2-6; D is unresolved. Trimming shortened V by 8 bases and J by 3 bases, and 17 bases separated the two germline ends. CDR3 length: 16 residues. Germline assignment: CDR1 MNHEY and CDR2 SMNVEV (reference sequence). The CDR3 loop is CASAPTLPDGANVLTF. The CDR3 DNA follows: TGTGCCAGCGCACCTACCCTCCCCGATGGGGCCAACGTCCTGACTTTC.

With respect to this clone: One junction end disagrees with the germline gene, perhaps due to a read error. The rearrangement uses TRBV7-9 and TRBJ2-5, with D unclear. The CDR3 is 13 amino acids. Germline CDR1 SEHNR, CDR2 FQNEAQ (reference sequence). The DNA for the CDR3 is TGTGCCAGCAGCTCACCGTCACAAGGGACCCAGTACTTC. Amino acid sequence: CASSSPSQGTQYF.